The 20 T cell receptor beta chains below all came from one sample that was sequenced in a study of CD8 T cells in ankylosing spondylitis. Overall study results and limits: Ankylosing spondylitis blood appeared to carry a characteristic TCR beta motif of under ten highly homologous variants.

No antigens are known for them. MiXCR, applied by TCRdb to the 5' RACE reads, yields one record per CDR3 protein. The data show around 140,000 distinct CDR3 sequences, 15% to 20% seen once. Sequencing was carried out using blood, either unsorted or a sorted T cell fraction (not recorded which). The origin of the receptors is a male donor with ankylosing spondylitis.

The rearrangement links TRBV4-1 to TRBJ2-2, with D possibly being TRBD2 (5 bases). Per the germline V gene, CDR1 is MGHRA and CDR2 is YSYEKL. CDR3 length: 13 residues. V dropped 5 bases and J dropped 4 bases, with 8 bases sitting between them. CDR3 sequence: CASSEAATGELFF. In DNA, the CDR3 is TGCGCCAGCAGCGAAGCGGCCACCGGGGAGCTGTTTTTT.

This sequence joins TRBV9 and TRBJ1-1; no firm D call. The V gene lost 4 bases and the J gene lost 4 bases, with 17 bases spanning the gap. CDR1 and CDR2 from the germline V gene are SGDLS and YYNGEE. This CDR3 is built from 15 residues. CDR3 nucleotide sequence: TGTGCCAGCAGCCCCCTGGCTGGATTCGGCACTGAAGCTTTCTTT. Its translation is CASSPLAGFGTEAFF.

This clonotype has just a few counts. The rearrangement uses TRBV3-1 and TRBJ2-3; no clear D. The germline CDR1 and CDR2 sequences are LGHDT and YNNKEL (reference sequence). CDR3 length: 16 residues. V gave up 0 bases and J gave up 2 bases, with 12 bases separating them. The CDR3 sequence: CASSQEQVWVTDTQYF. As DNA, the CDR3 is TGTGCCAGCAGCCAAGAGCAGGTCTGGGTCACAGATACGCAGTATTTT.

This rearrangement joins TRBV9 to TRBJ1-1; TRBD1 matches 8 bases. J was trimmed by 5 bases and V by 0 bases; bases with no gene match: 0. The length of the CDR3 is 13 residues. The V gene's germline CDR1 is SGDLS and CDR2 YYNGEE. Here the CDR3 reads CASSVGDRTEAFF. The CDR3 nucleotides are TGTGCCAGCAGCGTAGGGGACAGGACTGAAGCTTTCTTT.

A few counts support this clonotype. The chain recombines TRBV10-3 with TRBJ2-7; possibly TRBD2 for D (5 bases). V was trimmed by 3 bases and J by 3 bases, leaving 12 bases between them. CDR3 length: 14 residues. Germline V CDR1 and CDR2: ENHRY, SYGVKD. DNA of the CDR3: TGTGCCATCAGTGATCCAGCGGTGCTCTACGAGCAGTACTTC. Amino acid sequence: CAISDPAVLYEQYF.

The V call is TRBV5-6, the J call TRBJ2-7; TRBD2 matches 8 bases. The CDR3 consists of 14 residues. The junction had 9 bases not matched to a gene; V was cut back by 4 bases and J by 6 bases. From germline, CDR1 is SGHDT and CDR2 YYEEEE. In DNA form, the CDR3 reads TGTGCCAGCAGCCTCGGGCGTAGCGGGACCGAGCAGTACTTC. This encodes CASSLGRSGTEQYF.

The table lists this clonotype with a few counts. The V and J genes are TRBV3-1 and TRBJ2-3; the D is unclear. Trimming stripped 0 bases from V and 2 bases from J, with 9 bases between. The CDR3 loop spans 15 amino acids. Germline V CDR1 and CDR2: LGHDT, YNNKEL (reference sequence). CDR3 DNA: TGTGCCAGCAGCCAAGATGGGTTAGACACAGATACGCAGTATTTT. Translation gives CASSQDGLDTDTQYF.

This clonotype was counted only a few times. This chain links TRBV11-1 with TRBJ2-4, with TRBD2 identical over 16 bases. The germline gives CDR1 SGHAT, CDR2 FQDESV (reference sequence). Germline trimming cut 5 bases from V and 0 bases from J; bases unmatched to any gene: 4. There are 18 residues in the CDR3. The CDR3 region has the DNA TGTGCCAGCAGCCCCGGGACTAGCGGGAGGGTAGCCAAAAACATTCAGTACTTC. Protein sequence: CASSPGTSGRVAKNIQYF. The variable domain in full, completed from reference TRBV11-1 and TRBJ2-4, reads EAEVAQSPRYKITEKSQAVAFWCDPISGHATLYWYRQILGQGPELLVQFQDESVVDDSQLPKDRFSAERLKGVDSTLKIQPAELGDSAMYLCASSPGTSGRVAKNIQYFGAGTRLSVL.

This clonotype appeared a few times. The chain links TRBV27 to TRBJ2-5; 7 bases align to TRBD2. The CDR3 has 13 residues. CDR1 and CDR2 from the germline V gene are MNHEY and SMNVEV (reference sequence). Trimming at V came to 3 bases and at J to 5 bases, leaving 3 bases not matched to a gene. The CDR3 DNA reads TGTGCCAGCAGTTTCGTGACTAGCGAGACCCAGTACTTC. Protein sequence: CASSFVTSETQYF.

This clonotype was recorded a few times. The chain couples TRBV9 to TRBJ1-4; D might be TRBD1 (5 bases). CDR1 is SGDLS, CDR2 YYNGEE, per germline. With 3 bases removed from V and 8 bases from J, the gap between germline ends came to 11 bases. The CDR3 sequence is 13 residues long. The CDR3 sequence: CASSGDGREKLFF. The CDR3 DNA follows: TGTGCCAGCAGCGGGGACGGAAGGGAAAAACTGTTTTTT.

This clonotype was detected a few times. The rearrangement uses TRBV6-2 or TRBV6-3 and TRBJ1-1, with a weak D call TRBD1 (5 bases). Looked up from germline, CDR1 is MNHEY and CDR2 is SVGEGT. Trimming left V 4 bases short and J 7 bases short, with 10 bases between. The length of the CDR3 is 12 residues. CDR3 loop: CASSSRGGEAFF. Written as DNA, the CDR3 is TGTGCCAGCAGTTCAAGGGGCGGTGAAGCTTTCTTT.

In its sample, this clonotype was seen many times. The chain has TRBV29-1 and TRBJ2-7; perhaps TRBD2 as D (5 bases). Germline-derived CDR1 and CDR2 are SQVTM and ANQGSEA. This CDR3 has 12 residues. V dropped 2 bases and J dropped 3 bases, with 8 bases sitting between them. The CDR3 DNA sequence: TGCAGCGTTGAAAGTGGGAGCTACGAGCAGTACTTC. Its protein product is CSVESGSYEQYF.

J is TRBJ2-5 and V is TRBV5-6; 9 bases line up with TRBD1. The CDR3 is 15 amino acids. Germline lookup yields CDR1 SGHDT and CDR2 YYEEEE. V lost 0 bases, J lost 5 bases, and 5 bases stayed unmatched. This CDR3 reads CASSLDRGHWETQYF. As DNA, the CDR3 is TGTGCCAGCAGCTTGGACAGGGGGCATTGGGAGACCCAGTACTTC.

The genes are TRBV27 and TRBJ1-1; D may be TRBD1 (6 bases). Germline lookup yields CDR1 MNHEY and CDR2 SMNVEV (reference sequence). V was trimmed by 7 bases and J by 4 bases, leaving 10 bases between them. The CDR3 has 12 residues. The CDR3 spells CASTTGTTEAFF. DNA for the CDR3: TGTGCCAGCACCACAGGGACCACTGAAGCTTTCTTT.

This clonotype was counted at least ten times. The genes are TRBV20-1 and TRBJ2-5, with 9 bases aligning to TRBD2. From germline, CDR1 is DFQATT and CDR2 SNEGSKA (reference sequence). This CDR3 region has 15 residues. V shed 2 bases and J 0 bases; nucleotides not matched to a gene: 4. CDR3 coding DNA: TGCAGTGCTAGACGCGGGGGGGGGGACCAAGAGACCCAGTACTTC. Translation gives CSARRGGGDQETQYF.

About this clonotype: Mismatch with germline at one junction end may stem from a read error. V gene TRBV4-3 combines with J gene TRBJ2-2, with 8 nucleotides matching TRBD2. Per the germline V gene, CDR1 is LGHNA and CDR2 is YSLEER. CDR3 length equals 16 residues. Written as DNA, the CDR3 is TGCGCCAGCAGCCTTTCGGCGGGAGGAAACACCGGGAAGCTGTTTTTT. Encoded protein: CASSLSAGGNTGKLFF.

This clonotype has a count of ten or more. The V gene is TRBV7-2, the J gene TRBJ1-1; unclear D gene. Germline CDR1 SGHTA, CDR2 FQGNSA. CDR3 size: 12 residues. Trimming removed 1 base from V and 9 bases from J, with 9 bases in between. CDR3 bases: TGTGCCAGCAGCTTAGGAGCGGGGAAAGCTTTCTTT. Protein sequence: CASSLGAGKAFF. Full variable domain (rest looked up from reference TRBV7-2 and TRBJ1-1): GAGVSQSPSNKVTEKGKDVELRCDPISGHTALYWYRQSLGQGLEFLIYFQGNSAPDKSGLPSDRFSAERTGGSVSTLTIQRTQQEDSAVYLCASSLGAGKAFFGQGTRLTVV.

This clonotype was picked up a small number of times. The J gene is TRBJ2-3, the V gene TRBV29-1; D call uncertain. In germline, CDR1 is SQVTM, CDR2 ANQGSEA. The CDR3 covers 9 residues. Trimming left V 4 bases short and J 6 bases short, with 2 bases between. The CDR3 nucleotides read TGCAGCGTTGGGGATACGCAGTATTTT. Translation gives CSVGDTQYF.

This clonotype was recorded once. The rearrangement joins TRBV27 to TRBJ2-7; 12 bases fit TRBD2. The V gene end was trimmed by 5 bases and the J gene end by 2 bases; junction bases not matched to a gene: 4. The CDR3 has 15 amino acids. The germline V gene encodes CDR1 MNHEY and CDR2 SMNVEV (reference sequence). The CDR3 nucleotides read TGTGCCAGCAGTGAGACTAGCGGGAGACCCTACGAGCAGTACTTC. Amino acid sequence: CASSETSGRPYEQYF.

J is TRBJ2-3 and V is TRBV9; the D is unclear. The CDR3 loop spans 15 amino acids. From germline, CDR1 is SGDLS and CDR2 YYNGEE. Trimming took 0 bases from V and 4 from J, leaving 12 bases between them. CDR3 loop: CASSVVGSSADTQYF. The CDR3 nucleotides are TGTGCCAGCAGCGTAGTTGGCAGTTCGGCAGATACGCAGTATTTT.